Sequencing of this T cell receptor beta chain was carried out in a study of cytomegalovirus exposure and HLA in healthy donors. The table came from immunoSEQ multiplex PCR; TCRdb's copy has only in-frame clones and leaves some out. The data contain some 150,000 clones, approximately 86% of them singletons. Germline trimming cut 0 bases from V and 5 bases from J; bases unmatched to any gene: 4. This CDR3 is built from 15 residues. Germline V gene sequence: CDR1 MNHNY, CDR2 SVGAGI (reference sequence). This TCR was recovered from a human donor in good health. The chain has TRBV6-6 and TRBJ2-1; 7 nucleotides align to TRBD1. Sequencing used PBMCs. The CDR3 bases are TGTGCCAGCAGTTACTCGAGGGGGCCCAACAATGAGCAGTTCTTC. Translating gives CASSYSRGPNNEQFF.